A single sample is the source of the 28 T cell receptor beta chains below, sequenced in a study of shared T cell receptors in the human thymus. Only in-frame clones appear in the TCRdb table, and some are missing; sequencing was by immunoSEQ multiplex PCR. The table has over 650,000 clones, around 87% seen once. This sample also belongs to another study, concerning human thymus T cells.

Specimen: thymocytes. The receptors were gathered from a boy less than two years old with a congenital heart defect.

The genes are TRBV10-2 and TRBJ2-3; TRBD1 matches 8 bases. The CDR3 loop spans 14 amino acids. Germline CDR1 reads WSHSY; CDR2 reads SAAADI. Trimming removed 10 bases from V and 2 bases from J; junction bases left unmatched: 8. The CDR3 protein is CATLDRGHTDTQYF. The CDR3 DNA reads TGCGCCACCCTTGACAGGGGACACACAGATACGCAGTATTTT.

The chain has TRBV28 and TRBJ1-5, with D tentatively TRBD1 (5 bases). The CDR3 covers 18 residues. Germline assignment: CDR1 MDHEN and CDR2 SYDVKM. V shed 3 bases and J shed 0 bases, with 18 bases lying between them. The CDR3 DNA reads TGTGCCAGCAGTTTGGGGGGTGGCAACAGAGATAGCAATCAGCCCCAGCATTTT. It yields the protein CASSLGGGNRDSNQPQHF.

The V call is TRBV28, the J call TRBJ2-4; 9 positions agree with TRBD1. This CDR3 has 16 residues. The V and J ends lost 7 bases and 6 bases, in that order; junction bases with no gene match: 13. Looked up from germline, CDR1 is MDHEN and CDR2 is SYDVKM. Written as DNA, the CDR3 is TGTGCCAGCACCTGGACAGGGGTAATGTTTTCAAACATTCAGTACTTC. As protein: CASTWTGVMFSNIQYF. Using reference TRBV28 and TRBJ2-4 for the parts outside the CDR3, the full variable domain is DVKVTQSSRYLVKRTGEKVFLECVQDMDHENMFWYRQDPGLGLRLIYFSYDVKMKEKGDIPEGYSVSREKKERFSLILESASTNQTSMYLCASTWTGVMFSNIQYFGAGTRLSVL.

The rearrangement links TRBV7-9 to TRBJ2-3; TRBD1 might be the D (5 bases). Germline-derived CDR1 and CDR2 are SEHNR and FQNEAQ (reference sequence). Trimming removed 5 bases at V and 5 bases at J, with 11 bases between. CDR3 length equals 13 residues. CDR3 DNA sequence: TGTGCCAGCAGCCAGAAGGGGTTAGATACGCAGTATTTT. This translates into CASSQKGLDTQYF.

The rearrangement links TRBV10-2 to TRBJ2-2, with TRBD2 matching 10 bases. The V gene end was trimmed by 8 bases and the J gene end by 2 bases; junction bases not matched to a gene: 11. This CDR3 region has 17 residues. Germline loops: CDR1 WSHSY, CDR2 SAAADI. The CDR3 DNA sequence: TGCGCCAGCGGGGAGGCTAGCGGGAGTAGAAACACCGGGGAGCTGTTTTTT. Protein: CASGEASGSRNTGELFF.

The chain links TRBV6-5 to TRBJ2-3, with TRBD2 identical over 12 bases. The CDR3 extends over 16 amino acids. The germline gives CDR1 MNHEY, CDR2 SVGAGI. Trimming cost V 2 bases and J 5 bases; bases outside gene matches: 5. CDR3 coding DNA: TGTGCCAGCAGTTACGCTAGCGGGGGGGAAAGAGATACGCAGTATTTT. It encodes CASSYASGGERDTQYF.

The rearrangement uses TRBV27 and TRBJ2-5, with D unresolved. Matching the DNA end better, TRBJ2-7 makes the J call doubtful. This CDR3 region has 16 residues. CDR1 MNHEY and CDR2 SMNVEV come from the germline V gene (reference sequence). CDR3 protein: CASSPDPRLIAYEQYF. In DNA form, the CDR3 reads TGTGCCAGCAGCCCCGACCCCAGGCTGATTGCCTACGAGCAGTACTTC.

The chain recombines TRBV9 with TRBJ1-2; no reliable D call. The CDR3 totals 14 residues. Germline CDR1 reads SGDLS; CDR2 reads YYNGEE. The V gene lost 4 bases and the J gene lost 2 bases, with 12 bases spanning the gap. The DNA of the CDR3 is TGTGCCAGCAGCCAGGCGGGTTTCAACTATGGCTACACCTTC. It specifies CASSQAGFNYGYTF.

This clone was detected a few times. V and J are TRBV19 and TRBJ1-3; TRBD1 matches at 10 bases. Unmatched junction bases numbered 7, after V lost 6 bases and J lost 11 bases. This CDR3 is 13 amino acids long. Looked up from germline, CDR1 is LNHDA and CDR2 is SQIVND (reference sequence). The CDR3, as DNA: TGTGCCAGTAGCGGACAGGGGGGAGAACCCATATATTTT. Translating gives CASSGQGGEPIYF. The complete variable domain, with remaining parts taken from reference TRBV19 and TRBJ1-3, reads DGGITQSPKYLFRKEGQNVTLSCEQNLNHDAMYWYRQDPGQGLRLIYYSQIVNDFQKGDIAEGYSVSREKKESFPLTVTSAQKNPTAFYLCASSGQGGEPIYFGEGSWLTVV.

This chain links TRBV7-9 with TRBJ1-2; D is unresolved. The CDR3 is 12 amino acids. Germline CDR1 SEHNR, CDR2 FQNEAQ (reference sequence). V lost 2 bases and J 6 bases, leaving 7 bases between the germline ends. The CDR3 DNA reads as TGTGCCAGCAGCTTAACACACAATGGCTACACCTTC. Its translation: CASSLTHNGYTF.

Remarks on this clone: Other DNA sequences in the same sample also yield this CDR3. The J gene is TRBJ2-7, the V gene TRBV15, with no clear D. The germline CDR1 and CDR2 sequences are LNHNV and YYDKDF (reference sequence). The CDR3 has 12 amino acids. Deletions cut 1 base from V and 4 bases from J, with 5 bases between. CDR3 DNA: TGTGCCACCAGCAGAGCCGGGTACGAGCAGTACTTC. The encoded protein is CATSRAGYEQYF.

This clone was seen a single time. The V and J genes are TRBV28 and TRBJ2-7; 9 bases are a match to TRBD1. The CDR3 has 14 residues. Germline lookup yields CDR1 MDHEN and CDR2 SYDVKM. The ends lost 5 bases at V and 7 bases at J; junction bases unmatched: 9. The CDR3 DNA follows: TGTGCCAGCAGTACTAGGACAGGGGCTAGAGAGCAGTACTTC. This encodes CASSTRTGAREQYF.

This chain links TRBV28 with TRBJ2-2; TRBD1 might be the D (6 bases). The CDR3 runs 17 residues. V lost 6 bases to trimming and J lost 0 bases, with 17 bases between them. Looked up from germline, CDR1 is MDHEN and CDR2 is SYDVKM. The CDR3 loop reads CASSDIWDTANTGELFF. CDR3 nucleotides: TGTGCCAGCAGCGATATCTGGGACACCGCGAACACCGGGGAGCTGTTTTTT.

This rearrangement joins TRBV10-3 to TRBJ1-3, with no clear D. The germline V gene has CDR1 ENHRY and CDR2 SYGVKD. Trimming shortened V by 6 bases and J by 2 bases, and 11 bases separated the two germline ends. The CDR3 is made up of 14 amino acids. The CDR3 DNA reads TGTGCCATCAGACCTGAGGCACCTGGAAACACCATATATTTT. Protein product: CAIRPEAPGNTIYF.

In its sample, this clone was seen a few times. The rearrangement joins TRBV2 to TRBJ1-6, with a tentative D call TRBD1 (5 bases). V lost 6 bases and J 0 bases, leaving 15 bases between the germline ends. This CDR3 contains 17 residues. The germline CDR1 and CDR2 sequences are SNHLY and FYNNEI. In DNA form, the CDR3 reads TGTGCCAGCAGCGCATCCCGACAGAGCTCCTATAATTCACCCCTCCACTTT. This codes for CASSASRQSSYNSPLHF.

The chain has TRBV10-1 and TRBJ1-2, with 9 bases lining up with TRBD1. Per germline, CDR1 WNHNN and CDR2 SYGVQD (reference sequence). The CDR3 consists of 21 residues. With 7 bases clipped from V and 7 bases from J, the junction kept 31 bases outside the gene matches. The chain's CDR3 is CASTREVRGEEVGQGIGGYTF. CDR3 DNA sequence: TGCGCCAGCACACGGGAAGTTAGGGGGGAGGAAGTAGGACAGGGGATCGGTGGCTACACCTTC.

V is TRBV5-1 and J is TRBJ1-1, with 8 nucleotides matching TRBD1. The V gene end was trimmed by 3 bases and the J gene end by 3 bases; junction bases not matched to a gene: 13. Germline V lookup: CDR1 SGHRS, CDR2 YFSETQ. This CDR3 spans 17 amino acids. The CDR3 DNA follows: TGCGCCAGCAGCTATAATTCTTTCCCGACAGGGGACACTGAAGCTTTCTTT. Translating it yields CASSYNSFPTGDTEAFF.

The chain uses TRBV27 and TRBJ2-5; 14 nucleotides match TRBD2. V was clipped by 6 bases and J by 11 bases; unmatched bases: 8. CDR3 length: 14 residues. The germline V gene has CDR1 MNHEY and CDR2 SMNVEV (reference sequence). CDR3 residues: CASSARTSGGPQYF. In DNA, the CDR3 is TGTGCCAGCAGCGCCCGGACTAGCGGGGGGCCTCAGTACTTC.

J is TRBJ2-2 and V is TRBV29-1; a weak D match, TRBD2 (5 bases). The CDR3 is 16 amino acids. The germline V and J ends were trimmed by 0 bases and 7 bases, with 18 bases remaining between them. The V gene's germline CDR1 is SQVTM and CDR2 ANQGSEA. The chain's CDR3 is CSVEDPGPLSGGELFF. Written as DNA, the CDR3 is TGCAGCGTTGAAGATCCCGGGCCTTTAAGCGGCGGGGAGCTGTTTTTT.

The rearrangement links TRBV9 to TRBJ2-7, with 7 bases that match TRBD1. The length of the CDR3 is 17 residues. Germline V gene sequence: CDR1 SGDLS, CDR2 YYNGEE. With 4 bases clipped from V and 1 base from J, the junction kept 14 bases outside the gene matches. The CDR3 reads CASSPQSGDRESYEQYF. As DNA, the CDR3 is TGTGCCAGCAGCCCCCAGAGTGGTGACAGGGAGTCCTACGAGCAGTACTTC.

This rearrangement joins TRBV5-1 to TRBJ2-7; 10 bases line up with TRBD1. Germline V CDR1 and CDR2: SGHRS, YFSETQ. Trimming cost V 4 bases and J 2 bases; bases outside gene matches: 6. There are 15 residues in the CDR3. Here the CDR3 reads CASSGTGATAYEQYF. DNA for the CDR3: TGCGCCAGCAGCGGGACAGGGGCGACCGCCTACGAGCAGTACTTC.

V usage is TRBV7-2 and J usage is TRBJ2-3; perhaps TRBD2 as D (6 bases). Per the germline V gene, CDR1 is SGHTA and CDR2 is FQGNSA. This CDR3 region has 15 residues. Deletions cut 3 bases from V and 0 bases from J, with 10 bases between. CDR3 DNA: TGTGCCAGCAGCTTCACGGGAGTGAGCACAGATACGCAGTATTTT. This gives the protein CASSFTGVSTDTQYF. The full variable domain, with the rest looked up from reference TRBV7-2 and TRBJ2-3, is GAGVSQSPSNKVTEKGKDVELRCDPISGHTALYWYRQSLGQGLEFLIYFQGNSAPDKSGLPSDRFSAERTGGSVSTLTIQRTQQEDSAVYLCASSFTGVSTDTQYFGPGTRLTVL.

The chain couples TRBV11-2 to TRBJ1-5; tentative D call: TRBD1 (6 bases). The germline V gene encodes CDR1 SGHAT and CDR2 FQNNGV. V was shortened by 1 base and J by 5 bases, with 15 bases between the two germline ends. This CDR3 spans 16 amino acids. The CDR3 region is CASSLGDNLTDQPQHF. The CDR3 nucleotides read TGTGCCAGCAGCTTAGGGGACAACCTTACGGATCAGCCCCAGCATTTT.

This sequence joins TRBV30 and TRBJ1-1; 8 bases agree with TRBD1. Germline V gene lookup returns CDR1 GTSNPN and CDR2 SVGIG (reference sequence). V lost 6 bases and J lost 0; bases outside the gene matches: 6. The CDR3 length is 14 residues. CDR3 nucleotides: TGTGCCTGCGGACAGGGCCTAATGAACACTGAAGCTTTCTTT. This codes for CACGQGLMNTEAFF. Variable domain in full (rest from reference TRBV30 and TRBJ1-1): SQTIHQWPATLVQPVGSPLSLECTVEGTSNPNLYWYRQAAGRGLQLLFYSVGIGQISSEVPQNLSASRPQDRQFILSSKKLLLSDSGFYLCACGQGLMNTEAFFGQGTRLTVV.

This clone has only one observation. The chain is built from TRBV5-1 and TRBJ2-1; 9 bases agree with TRBD1. The germline gives CDR1 SGHRS, CDR2 YFSETQ. The CDR3 sequence is 19 residues long. The V and J ends lost 0 bases and 6 bases, in that order; junction bases with no gene match: 16. CDR3 bases: TGCGCCAGCAGCTTGGGCCGTCCCGGGACAGGGTTAAGTATCAATGAGCAGTTCTTC. This translates into CASSLGRPGTGLSINEQFF.

The rearrangement links TRBV12-5 to TRBJ1-5, with 8 nucleotides matching TRBD1. This CDR3 is built from 17 residues. Germline V gene data show CDR1 as LGHNT and CDR2 as FRNRAP. V trimming: 4 bases; J trimming: 6 bases; junction bases outside the gene matches: 14. The DNA of the CDR3 is TGTGCTAGTGGTTGCGATGATACAGGGGGAGTGGTTCAGCCCCAGCATTTT. It yields the protein CASGCDDTGGVVQPQHF.

In this sample, this clone turned up once. The chain joins TRBV29-1 to TRBJ2-3; maybe TRBD1 (5 bases). The CDR3 loop spans 12 amino acids. Germline-derived CDR1 and CDR2 are SQVTM and ANQGSEA. Trimming cost V 1 base and J 4 bases, with 6 bases left between them. CDR3 region: CSVEVGPDTQYF. The CDR3 DNA reads TGCAGCGTTGAAGTGGGGCCAGATACGCAGTATTTT.

The chain couples TRBV5-6 to TRBJ2-7; a possible D gene is TRBD1 (5 bases). Germline loops: CDR1 SGHDT, CDR2 YYEEEE. The CDR3 runs to 12 residues. Trimming stripped 3 bases from V and 3 bases from J, with 7 bases between. CDR3 loop: CASSSGHYEQYF. The CDR3 DNA reads TGTGCCAGCAGCTCAGGACACTACGAGCAGTACTTC.